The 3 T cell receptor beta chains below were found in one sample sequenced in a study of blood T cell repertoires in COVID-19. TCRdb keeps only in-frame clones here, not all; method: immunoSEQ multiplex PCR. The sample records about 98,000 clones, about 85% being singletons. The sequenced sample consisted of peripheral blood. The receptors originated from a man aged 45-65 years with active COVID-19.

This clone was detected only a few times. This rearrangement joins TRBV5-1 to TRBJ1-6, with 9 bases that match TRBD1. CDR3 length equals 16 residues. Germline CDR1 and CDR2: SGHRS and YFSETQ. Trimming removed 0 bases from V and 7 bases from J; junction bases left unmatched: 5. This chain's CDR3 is CASSLGWTGVNSPLHF. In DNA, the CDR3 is TGCGCCAGCAGCTTGGGGTGGACAGGGGTGAATTCACCCCTCCACTTT.

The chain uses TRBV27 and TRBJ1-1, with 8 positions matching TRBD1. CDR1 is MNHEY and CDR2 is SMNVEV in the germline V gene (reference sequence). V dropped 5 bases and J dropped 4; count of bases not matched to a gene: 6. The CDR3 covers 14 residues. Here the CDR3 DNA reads TGTGCCAGCAGTAGGCCGGACAGGGCCACTGAAGCTTTCTTT. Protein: CASSRPDRATEAFF.

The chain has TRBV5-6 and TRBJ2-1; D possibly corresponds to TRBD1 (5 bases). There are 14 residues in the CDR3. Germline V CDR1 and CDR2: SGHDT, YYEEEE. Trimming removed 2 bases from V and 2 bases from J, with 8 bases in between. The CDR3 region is CASSLQAAYNEQFF. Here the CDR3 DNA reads TGTGCCAGCAGCTTACAGGCAGCCTACAATGAGCAGTTCTTC.